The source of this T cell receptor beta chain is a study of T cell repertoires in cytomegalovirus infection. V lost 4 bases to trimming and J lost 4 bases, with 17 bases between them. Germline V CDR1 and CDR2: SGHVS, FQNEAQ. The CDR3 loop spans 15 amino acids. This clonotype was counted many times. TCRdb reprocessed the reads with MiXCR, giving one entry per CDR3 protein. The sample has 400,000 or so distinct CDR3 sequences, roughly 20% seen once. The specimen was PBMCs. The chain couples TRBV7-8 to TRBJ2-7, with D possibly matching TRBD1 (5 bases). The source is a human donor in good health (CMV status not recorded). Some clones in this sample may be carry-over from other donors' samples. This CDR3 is CASSYPGKEAYEQYF. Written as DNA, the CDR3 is TGTGCCAGCAGCTACCCAGGGAAAGAGGCGTACGAGCAGTACTTC.